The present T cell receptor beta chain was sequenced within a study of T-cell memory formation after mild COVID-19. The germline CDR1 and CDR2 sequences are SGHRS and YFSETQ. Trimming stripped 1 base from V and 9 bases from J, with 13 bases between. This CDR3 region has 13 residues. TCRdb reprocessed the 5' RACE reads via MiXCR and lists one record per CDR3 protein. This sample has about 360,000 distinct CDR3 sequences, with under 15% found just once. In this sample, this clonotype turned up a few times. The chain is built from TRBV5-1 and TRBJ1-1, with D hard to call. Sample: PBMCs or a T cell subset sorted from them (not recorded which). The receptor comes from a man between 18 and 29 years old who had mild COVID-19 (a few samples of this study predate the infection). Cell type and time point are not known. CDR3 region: CASSLFSTQQAFF. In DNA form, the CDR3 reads TGCGCCAGCAGCTTGTTTTCCACCCAGCAAGCTTTCTTT.